The sequence of this T cell receptor (beta chain) was determined in a study of T cells in Graves' hyperthyroidism and ophthalmopathy. CDR1 is SGHRS, CDR2 YFSETQ, per germline. This CDR3 contains 14 residues. The V gene lost 2 bases and the J gene lost 2 bases, with 10 bases spanning the gap. RNA transcripts were the template for amplifying TCR beta CDR3 regions. Researchers ran a first-round RT-PCR on the TCR CDR3 using the HTBI primer set. TCRdb reprocessed the multiplex PCR reads with MiXCR, giving one entry per CDR3 protein. The sample lists hundreds of thousands of distinct CDR3 sequences; more than 15% were seen once.

The sequenced material came from blood. The source is a woman aged 40 to 50 with Graves' ophthalmopathy. The V gene is TRBV5-1, the J gene TRBJ2-5, with a weak D call TRBD1 (6 bases). The chain's CDR3 is CASSFQGQQETQYF. The CDR3 coding sequence is TGCGCCAGCAGCTTCCAAGGACAGCAAGAGACCCAGTACTTC.